One and the same sample provided the 27 T cell receptor beta chains below, sequenced in a study of CD8+ T cells in alopecia areata. Investigators isolated RNA and reverse transcribed it into cDNA to act as the sequencing template. The protocol was immunoSEQ multiplex PCR, while the TCRdb copy is restricted to in-frame clones and leaves out a portion. The sample shows roughly 170,000 clones, about 63% of them seen only once. The sequencing here drew on CD4+ T cells sorted from blood, taken at week 0. The receptors derive from a human donor with alopecia areata.

The rearrangement uses TRBV18 and TRBJ1-2, with 9 bases matching TRBD1. Per the germline V gene, CDR1 is KGHSH and CDR2 is LQKENI. V was clipped by 3 bases and J by 8 bases; unmatched bases: 4. The CDR3 runs to 13 residues. The CDR3 is CASSPGTGSGYTF. CDR3 sequence (DNA): TGTGCCAGCTCACCCGGGACAGGGTCCGGCTACACCTTC. Based on the CDR3 plus reference TRBV18 and TRBJ1-2, the full variable domain is NAGVMQNPRHLVRRRGQEARLRCSPMKGHSHVYWYRQLPEEGLKFMVYLQKENIIDESGMPKERFSAEFPKEGPSILRIQQVVRGDSAAYFCASSPGTGSGYTFGSGTRLTVV.

The rearrangement uses TRBV12-5 and TRBJ2-2; D uncertain. Germline V CDR1 and CDR2: LGHNT, FRNRAP. The V gene lost 5 bases and the J gene lost 6 bases, with 10 bases spanning the gap. This CDR3 is built from 13 residues. Written as DNA, the CDR3 is TGTGCTAGTGGTCAGAACTTGGCCGGGGAGCTGTTTTTT. Its translation: CASGQNLAGELFF.

V usage is TRBV7-2 and J usage is TRBJ2-7; D gene ambiguous. Trimming left V 2 bases short and J 0 bases short, with 8 bases between. This CDR3 has 14 residues. Germline CDR1 reads SGHTA; CDR2 reads FQGNSA. CDR3 sequence reads: CASSLYDSSYEQYF. CDR3 bases: TGTGCCAGCAGCTTATATGACTCCTCCTACGAGCAGTACTTC.

The genes are TRBV2 and TRBJ2-4, with D possibly matching TRBD2 (7 bases). V lost 7 bases to trimming and J lost 5 bases, with 15 bases between them. The CDR3 covers 14 residues. Germline V lookup: CDR1 SNHLY, CDR2 FYNNEI. Written as DNA, the CDR3 is TGTGCCAGCACTAAGGGGGGGTTCGAAAACATTCAGTACTTC. This sequence encodes CASTKGGFENIQYF.

The table lists this clone with a few counts. The chain employs TRBV25-1 and TRBJ2-5; either TRBD1 or TRBD2 may supply D (5 bases each). V gave up 1 base and J gave up 5 bases, with 11 bases separating them. This CDR3 spans 14 amino acids. CDR1 is MGHDK and CDR2 is SYGVNS in the germline V gene. The CDR3 nucleotides read TGTGCCAGCAGTGAATCGGGACGCCCGGAGACCCAGTACTTC. Protein sequence: CASSESGRPETQYF.

V gene TRBV30 combines with J gene TRBJ2-7; D may match TRBD1 or TRBD2 (5 bases each). V was trimmed by 4 bases and J by 1 base, leaving 20 bases between them. Germline loops: CDR1 GTSNPN, CDR2 SVGIG (reference sequence). The CDR3 loop spans 16 amino acids. Here the CDR3 DNA reads TGTGCCTGGAACCCGAGAGGGGCAGGAGAATCCTACGAGCAGTACTTC. Its protein is CAWNPRGAGESYEQYF.

The chain has TRBV2 and TRBJ1-5, with TRBD1 as a possible D gene (5 bases). Germline-derived CDR1 and CDR2 are SNHLY and FYNNEI. Trimming left V 3 bases short and J 7 bases short, with 13 bases between. The CDR3 contains 14 residues. The CDR3 spells CASSDSGRGQPQHF. The DNA for the CDR3 is TGTGCCAGCAGTGATTCAGGGCGCGGACAGCCCCAGCATTTT.

Ten or more counts support this clone. The rearrangement joins TRBV10-3 to TRBJ2-5; D not resolved. Trimming shortened V by 3 bases and J by 1 base, and 6 bases separated the two germline ends. The CDR3 covers 13 residues. Germline loops: CDR1 ENHRY, CDR2 SYGVKD. CDR3 sequence (DNA): TGTGCCATCAGTGATCAGCCCCAAGAGACCCAGTACTTC. It translates to CAISDQPQETQYF.

V and J are TRBV29-1 and TRBJ2-5; possibly TRBD2 for D (6 bases). V lost 3 bases and J lost 0, with 20 bases in between. The length of the CDR3 is 17 residues. Germline CDR1 and CDR2: SQVTM and ANQGSEA. The CDR3 DNA reads TGCAGCGTTGAGGGGCCAGCGTGGAGGGCGTACCAAGAGACCCAGTACTTC. Its translation: CSVEGPAWRAYQETQYF.

This clone appeared a few times. This chain uses TRBV4-1 with TRBJ1-1, with D unresolved. The CDR3 covers 14 residues. Trimming took 4 bases from V and 5 from J, leaving 14 bases between them. Germline CDR1 reads MGHRA; CDR2 reads YSYEKL. DNA of the CDR3: TGCGCCAGCAGCCTCACCGGCTTGGAGACTGAAGCTTTCTTT. It specifies CASSLTGLETEAFF.

The chain links TRBV29-1 to TRBJ2-2; D gene ambiguous. V was pared by 4 bases and J by 5 bases, with 8 bases between. The germline V gene has CDR1 SQVTM and CDR2 ANQGSEA. The CDR3 spans 12 residues. CDR3 nucleotides: TGCAGCGTTGGACGCCCGACCGGGGAGCTGTTTTTT. This translates into CSVGRPTGELFF.

The chain carries TRBV23-1 and TRBJ2-2; 14 bases line up with TRBD2. TRBV23-1 is treated as an ORF (open reading frame) with a function not yet certain. The CDR3 totals 21 residues. Losses at the gene ends were 4 bases for V and 0 bases for J; bases not matched to a gene: 13. CDR3 DNA sequence: TGCGCCAGCAGTCGCTACCGCGGACTAGCGGGGGGACAAGCGAACACCGGGGAGCTGTTTTTT. Translated: CASSRYRGLAGGQANTGELFF.

This clone was seen just once. This sequence joins TRBV5-1 and TRBJ2-5; maybe TRBD2 (6 bases). V was pared by 4 bases and J by 1 base, with 14 bases between. This CDR3 region has 15 residues. Germline V gene data show CDR1 as SGHRS and CDR2 as YFSETQ. The CDR3 region is CASSPRLGGQETQYF. The CDR3 DNA is TGCGCCAGCAGCCCACGGCTCGGGGGCCAAGAGACCCAGTACTTC.

This clone was seen only a few times. In the same sample, other DNA sequences code for this CDR3. The gene calls are TRBV20-1 and TRBJ1-1; no definite D call. Deletions cut 2 bases from V and 1 base from J, with 2 bases between. Germline V gives CDR1 DFQATT, CDR2 SNEGSKA (reference sequence). The length of the CDR3 is 11 residues. The CDR3 region is CSARQNTEAFF. In nucleotides, the CDR3 is TGCAGTGCTAGACAGAACACTGAAGCTTTCTTT.

The V call is TRBV7-8, the J call TRBJ1-2; 9 positions match TRBD1. With V trimmed by 2 bases and J by 5 bases, 9 bases remained unmatched. The germline V gene encodes CDR1 SGHVS and CDR2 FQNEAQ. The CDR3 is made up of 16 amino acids. The CDR3 sequence is CASSLNWRDREYGYTF. CDR3 DNA sequence: TGTGCCAGCAGCTTAAACTGGCGGGACAGGGAATATGGCTACACCTTC.

The chain links TRBV29-1 to TRBJ2-7; D might be TRBD1 (7 bases). V was cut by 4 bases and J by 2 bases, with 12 bases left in between. CDR3 size: 13 residues. CDR1 and CDR2 from the germline V gene are SQVTM and ANQGSEA. The CDR3 is CSVGGTVTYEQYF. CDR3 nucleotides: TGCAGCGTTGGCGGGACAGTAACCTACGAGCAGTACTTC.

This clone was detected a few times. Distinct nucleotide sequences in the sample also encode this CDR3. The genes are TRBV4-1 and TRBJ1-4, with 8 bases lining up with TRBD1. V was pared by 0 bases and J by 5 bases, with 5 bases of the junction left unmatched. CDR3 length: 16 amino acids. Germline CDR1 is MGHRA and CDR2 is YSYEKL. CDR3 sequence (DNA): TGCGCCAGCAGCCAAGAAGGAGGGACAGGAAATGAAAAACTGTTTTTT. It specifies CASSQEGGTGNEKLFF.

This clone has just one count. J is TRBJ1-5 and V is TRBV2, with unresolved D. V was cut by 1 base and J by 7 bases, with 11 bases left in between. The germline V gene encodes CDR1 SNHLY and CDR2 FYNNEI. The CDR3 loop spans 14 amino acids. CDR3 loop: CASSEEGFNQPQHF. DNA for the CDR3: TGTGCCAGCAGTGAAGAGGGTTTTAACCAGCCCCAGCATTTT.

The gene calls are TRBV25-1 and TRBJ2-1, with D perhaps matching TRBD1 (6 bases). The V and J ends lost 4 bases and 4 bases respectively, with 11 bases between them. Germline-derived CDR1 and CDR2 are MGHDK and SYGVNS. The CDR3 runs to 14 residues. CDR3 in amino acids: CASSGHRVYNEQFF. CDR3 DNA sequence: TGTGCCAGCAGTGGTCACAGGGTTTACAATGAGCAGTTCTTC.

This clone appeared a few times. The chain joins TRBV19 to TRBJ2-5; no reliable D call. This CDR3 is built from 13 residues. Deletions cut 4 bases from V and 5 bases from J, with 11 bases between. Per germline, CDR1 LNHDA and CDR2 SQIVND (reference sequence). The DNA of the CDR3 is TGTGCCAGTAGTAAAAATAATGTCGAGACCCAGTACTTC. It translates to CASSKNNVETQYF.

The CDR3 bases are TGTGCCTGGAGTGTGGCATTCGACAATGAGCAGTTCTTC. Translating gives CAWSVAFDNEQFF. The J gene is TRBJ2-1, the V gene TRBV30; the D is unclear. The CDR3 is 13 amino acids. The V gene's germline CDR1 is GTSNPN and CDR2 SVGIG (reference sequence). Trimming took off 0 bases at V and 5 bases at J, with 8 bases between the two ends.

V gene TRBV6-5 combines with J gene TRBJ1-6; no clear D. Germline V lookup: CDR1 MNHEY, CDR2 SVGAGI. The CDR3 consists of 13 residues. V was shortened by 4 bases and J by 10 bases, with 11 bases between the two germline ends. CDR3 sequence reads: CASSSQRRSPLHF. For the CDR3, the DNA is TGTGCCAGCAGTTCACAGCGTAGATCACCCCTCCACTTT.

This sequence joins TRBV7-9 and TRBJ1-4; tentatively, D is TRBD1 (6 bases). Between the trimmed V and J ends, which lost 6 bases and 0 bases, there was a span of 14 bases. Germline CDR1 reads SEHNR; CDR2 reads FQNEAQ (reference sequence). The CDR3 extends over 16 amino acids. CDR3 nucleotide sequence: TGTGCCAGCAGTCCTGGACAGCAGGCAACTAATGAAAAACTGTTTTTT. Translating gives CASSPGQQATNEKLFF.

This sequence joins TRBV29-1 and TRBJ2-7, with 11 bases lining up with TRBD2. The V segment lost 0 bases and the J segment 3 bases; nucleotides outside the gene matches: 10. The germline CDR1 and CDR2 sequences are SQVTM and ANQGSEA. This CDR3 is built from 17 residues. The CDR3 DNA sequence: TGCAGCGTTGAAGATCAACTAGCGGGGGCCACAAGCTACGAGCAGTACTTC. Protein: CSVEDQLAGATSYEQYF.

This rearrangement joins TRBV29-1 to TRBJ1-1; maybe TRBD1 (6 bases). Trimming removed 7 bases at V and 1 base at J, with 13 bases between. There are 13 residues in the CDR3. The germline gives CDR1 SQVTM, CDR2 ANQGSEA. The CDR3 here is CSGTTGGNTEAFF. The CDR3 nucleotides are TGCAGCGGTACGACAGGAGGGAACACTGAAGCTTTCTTT.

Remarks on this clone: Other DNA sequences from this sample encode an identical CDR3 as well. DNA of the CDR3: TGTGCCAGCAGCCCCTCGGGGGGAGACACCGGGGAGCTGTTTTTT. Translated: CASSPSGGDTGELFF. This chain joins TRBV2 and TRBJ2-2; 7 nucleotides match TRBD2. The CDR3 length is 15 residues. The V segment lost 6 bases and the J segment 3 bases; nucleotides outside the gene matches: 7. The germline gives CDR1 SNHLY, CDR2 FYNNEI.

This clone was seen a handful of times. This chain joins TRBV9 and TRBJ2-3; no clear D. V lost 2 bases, J lost 1 base, and 11 bases lay in between. CDR1 and CDR2 from the germline V gene are SGDLS and YYNGEE. The CDR3 extends over 15 amino acids. The CDR3 sequence: CASSVLASGTDTQYF. For the CDR3, the DNA is TGTGCCAGCAGCGTCTTGGCTAGTGGCACAGATACGCAGTATTTT.